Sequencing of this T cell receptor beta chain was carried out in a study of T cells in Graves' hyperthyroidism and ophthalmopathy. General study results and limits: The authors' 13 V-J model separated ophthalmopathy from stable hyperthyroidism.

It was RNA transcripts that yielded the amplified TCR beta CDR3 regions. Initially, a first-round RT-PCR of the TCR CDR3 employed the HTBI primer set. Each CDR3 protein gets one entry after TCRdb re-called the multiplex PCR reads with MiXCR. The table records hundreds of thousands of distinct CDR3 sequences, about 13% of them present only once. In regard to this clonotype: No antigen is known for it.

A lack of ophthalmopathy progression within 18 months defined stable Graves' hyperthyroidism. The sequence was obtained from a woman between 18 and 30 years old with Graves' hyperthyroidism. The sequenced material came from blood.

CDR3 in amino acids: CASSPGSIGDEAFF. In DNA form, the CDR3 reads TGTGCCAGCAGCCCAGGATCCATTGGAGATGAAGCTTTCTTT. This chain uses TRBV12-3 or TRBV12-4 with TRBJ1-1; D gene ambiguous. The CDR3 consists of 14 residues. V was cut by 6 bases and J by 7 bases, with 18 bases left in between.